This is a list of T cell receptor beta chains from one sample in a study of beta chain features in type 1 diabetes. Clones were sequenced by immunoSEQ multiplex PCR, and TCRdb holds only the in-frame ones, with some missing. The table lists around 260,000 clones, 24% of them singletons, with around 0.013% in the top ten. The sequenced sample was naive CD4+ T cells from blood. The source is a woman in her 30s with type 1 diabetes. The CDR3 runs from the conserved cysteine through the conserved F or W. Each record gives: D gene, J gene, CDR3 length, V gene, clone size, CDR3 protein, CDR3 DNA. The D gene is left open where the match is weak. Rows give clone size only sometimes, using once, few, many, or a class for an expanded clone.

TRBD1 | TRBJ2-1 | 16 | TRBV9 | NA | CASSLQGAPSGGEQFF | TGTGCCAGCAGCCTTCAGGGGGCCCCATCTGGTGGTGAGCAGTTCTTC
NA | TRBJ2-7 | 12 | TRBV30 | NA | CAWGQGPYEQYF | TGTGCCTGGGGTCAGGGTCCCTACGAGCAGTACTTC
NA | TRBJ2-6 | 17 | TRBV7-3 | NA | CASSSSLLGSGANVLTF | TGTGCCAGCAGCTCATCCCTCCTCGGCTCTGGGGCCAACGTCCTGACTTTC
TRBD2 | TRBJ2-2 | 15 | TRBV11-2 | NA | CASIKLASNTGELFF | TGTGCCAGCATCAAACTAGCGTCGAACACCGGGGAGCTGTTTTTT
NA | TRBJ2-3 | 12 | TRBV19 | few | CATSFRTDTQYF | TGTGCCACTTCGTTCCGCACAGATACGCAGTATTTT
NA | TRBJ2-7 | 12 | TRBV7-6 | NA | CASSPSSYEQYF | TGTGCCAGCAGCCCGAGCTCCTACGAGCAGTACTTC
TRBD1 | TRBJ1-4 | 14 | TRBV19 | few | CASNRTGFGGKLFF | TGTGCCAGTAACCGGACAGGGTTTGGTGGAAAACTGTTTTTT
TRBD2 | TRBJ2-4 | 15 | TRBV30 | NA | CAWSGPSGNQNIQYF | TGTGCCTGGAGCGGGCCTAGCGGGAATCAGAACATTCAGTACTTC
NA | TRBJ2-1 | 12 | TRBV30 | few | CAWSVSGNEQFF | TGTGCCTGGAGTGTAAGCGGCAATGAGCAGTTCTTC
NA | TRBJ2-2 | 20 | TRBV7-6 | NA | CASSSPFPPSGSFNTGELFF | TGTGCCAGCAGCTCCCCTTTCCCCCCTTCCGGGAGCTTCAACACCGGGGAGCTGTTTTTT
NA | TRBJ2-3 | 13 | TRBV15 | few | CATSSERGDTQYF | TGTGCCACCAGCAGTGAACGGGGAGATACGCAGTATTTT
TRBD1 | TRBJ2-1 | 14 | TRBV29-1 | NA | CSVERGTGYNEQFF | TGCAGCGTTGAGCGGGGGACAGGGTACAATGAGCAGTTCTTC
NA | TRBJ2-7 | 12 | TRBV14 | NA | CASSQPAGEQYF | TGTGCCAGCAGCCAGCCGGCGGGCGAGCAGTACTTC
NA | TRBJ1-1 | 13 | TRBV9 | NA | CASSGRLDTEAFF | TGTGCCAGCAGCGGGCGGCTGGACACTGAAGCTTTCTTT
NA | TRBJ2-1 | 15 | TRBV5-4 | few | CASSLGSSSYNEQFF | TGTGCCAGCAGCTTGGGCTCCAGCTCCTACAATGAGCAGTTCTTC
NA | TRBJ2-1 | 14 | TRBV5-4 | NA | CASSPGWVPDEQFF | TGTGCCAGCAGCCCCGGGTGGGTGCCTGATGAGCAGTTCTTC
NA | TRBJ2-3 | 15 | TRBV7-9 | NA | CASSLRRLITDTQYF | TGTGCCAGCAGCTTACGTCGACTGATCACAGATACGCAGTATTTT
TRBD1 | TRBJ2-5 | 13 | TRBV5-6 | NA | CASSRGQQETQYF | TGTGCCAGCAGCCGGGGACAGCAAGAGACCCAGTACTTC
TRBD2 | TRBJ2-1 | 17 | TRBV5-1 | NA | CASSLLAASGRGNEQFF | TGCGCCAGCAGCTTACTTGCCGCTAGCGGGAGAGGGAATGAGCAGTTCTTC
TRBD1 | TRBJ1-2 | 13 | TRBV5-6 | NA | CASSLGQEYGYTF | TGTGCCAGCAGCTTAGGACAGGAATATGGCTACACCTTC
TRBD2 | TRBJ2-3 | 17 | TRBV30 | few | CAWSWIRTSRTRDTQYF | TGTGCCTGGAGTTGGATAAGGACTAGCCGAACACGAGATACGCAGTATTTT
NA | TRBJ2-2 | 13 | TRBV5-1 | NA | CASSSETGGELFF | TGCGCCAGCAGCTCCGAAACAGGCGGGGAGCTGTTTTTT
TRBD1 | TRBJ1-2 | 15 | TRBV6-6 | few | CASSSGTGDIYGYTF | TGTGCCAGCAGTTCCGGGACAGGGGATATCTATGGCTACACCTTC
NA | TRBJ2-7 | 11 | TRBV11-2 | NA | CASSPAYEQYF | TGTGCCAGCAGCCCCGCCTACGAGCAGTACTTC
NA | TRBJ2-1 | 13 | TRBV30 | few | CAWSVLTDNEQFF | TGTGCCTGGAGTGTACTCACAGACAATGAGCAGTTCTTC
TRBD1 | TRBJ1-1 | 12 | TRBV29-1 | few | CSVTGGAEKAFF | TGCAGCGTGACAGGGGGCGCAGAGAAAGCTTTCTTT
NA | TRBJ2-1 | 14 | TRBV19 | few | CASRYSPSINEQFF | TGTGCCAGTAGATATAGTCCTAGTATCAATGAGCAGTTCTTC
TRBD1 | TRBJ2-7 | 13 | TRBV29-1 | few | CSVLTGGLYEQYF | TGCAGCGTACTGACAGGGGGCCTCTACGAGCAGTACTTC
NA | TRBJ2-5 | 15 | TRBV19 | once | CASSITAGTQETQYF | TGTGCCAGTAGTATTACGGCGGGGACCCAAGAGACCCAGTACTTC
NA | TRBJ1-1 | 15 | TRBV30 | few | CASIDAADLQEKAFF | TGTGCCTCCATTGACGCAGCGGACCTCCAAGAGAAAGCTTTCTTT
NA | TRBJ1-2 | 14 | TRBV10-3 | NA | CAISERTTEYGYTF | TGTGCCATCAGTGAGCGGACAACGGAATATGGCTACACCTTC
TRBD2 | TRBJ2-1 | 16 | TRBV18 | NA | CASSPLWRGMADEQFF | TGTGCCAGCTCACCTCTCTGGCGGGGGATGGCCGATGAGCAGTTCTTC
TRBD1 | TRBJ1-1 | 13 | TRBV7-9 | few | CASRDRVNTEAFF | TGTGCCAGTAGGGACAGAGTGAACACTGAAGCTTTCTTT
NA | TRBJ1-4 | 12 | TRBV30 | few | CAWRVGREKLFF | TGTGCCTGGAGAGTCGGGAGAGAAAAACTGTTTTTT
NA | TRBJ1-3 | 12 | TRBV30 | NA | CAWSYGGDTIYF | TGTGCCTGGAGCTACGGGGGGGACACCATATATTTT
TRBD1 | TRBJ2-6 | 17 | TRBV27 | NA | CASSPRQGQSGANVLTF | TGTGCCAGCAGTCCCCGACAGGGTCAATCTGGGGCCAACGTCCTGACTTTC
NA | TRBJ2-7 | 11 | TRBV29-1 | few | CSVVVAYEQYF | TGCAGCGTTGTAGTGGCCTACGAGCAGTACTTC
TRBD1 | TRBJ1-2 | 14 | TRBV6-4 | NA | CAKISPDRGRGYTF | TGTGCCAAGATTTCCCCGGACAGGGGACGTGGCTACACCTTC
TRBD1 | TRBJ1-2 | 12 | TRBV6-5 | few | CASSLTGYGYTF | TGTGCCAGCAGTTTGACAGGGTATGGCTACACCTTC
NA | TRBJ2-3 | 14 | TRBV6-5 | NA | CASQQGLSTDTQYF | TGTGCCAGTCAACAGGGCCTCAGCACAGATACGCAGTATTTT
TRBD2 | TRBJ2-3 | 15 | TRBV19 | NA | CASSILAGEADTQYF | TGTGCCAGTAGTATTTTAGCGGGAGAGGCAGATACGCAGTATTTT
TRBD2 | TRBJ2-7 | 17 | TRBV4-2 | NA | CASSQSYLGLAGSEQYF | TGTGCCAGCAGCCAGTCATACCTCGGACTAGCGGGAAGCGAGCAGTACTTC
NA | TRBJ1-1 | 14 | TRBV30 | NA | CAWGSMASGTEAFF | TGTGCCTGGGGTAGTATGGCTTCGGGTACTGAAGCTTTCTTT
NA | TRBJ2-1 | 14 | TRBV9 | few | CASSALTGSDEQFF | TGTGCCAGCAGCGCTCTCACAGGGAGCGATGAGCAGTTCTTC
TRBD1 | TRBJ1-2 | 15 | TRBV7-2 | few | CASSLEIGQGRGYTF | TGTGCCAGCAGCTTAGAAATAGGACAGGGTAGAGGCTACACCTTC
TRBD2 | TRBJ2-1 | 16 | TRBV4-2 | NA | CASSQVTSGRGNEQFF | TGTGCCAGCAGCCAGGTGACTAGCGGGAGGGGAAATGAGCAGTTCTTC
NA | TRBJ1-5 | 14 | TRBV10-3 | few | CAIRDSGGIQPQHF | TGTGCCATCAGAGACAGTGGGGGCATTCAGCCCCAGCATTTT
NA | TRBJ2-7 | 11 | TRBV20-1 | NA | CSASGGYEQYF | TGCAGTGCTAGCGGAGGGTACGAGCAGTACTTC
TRBD1 | TRBJ1-1 | 14 | TRBV5-1 | few | CASNDPGQGTEAFF | TGCGCCAGCAACGATCCGGGACAGGGGACTGAAGCTTTCTTT
TRBD1 | TRBJ2-7 | 14 | TRBV18 | few | CASSPTQGNYEQYF | TGTGCCAGCTCACCTACACAGGGGAACTACGAGCAGTACTTC
NA | TRBJ1-2 | 15 | TRBV19 | NA | CASSIPRVYGYGYTF | TGTGCCAGTAGTATTCCCAGGGTCTATGGCTATGGCTACACCTTC
TRBD1 | TRBJ2-6 | 17 | TRBV30 | NA | CAWRKRDRYSGANVLTF | TGTGCCTGGAGGAAACGGGACAGATACTCTGGGGCCAACGTCCTGACTTTC
NA | TRBJ2-7 | 17 | TRBV4-1 | few | CASSQDHTTGRVYEQYF | TGCGCCAGCAGCCAAGATCATACCACAGGTAGAGTCTACGAGCAGTACTTC
NA | TRBJ1-5 | 14 | TRBV2 | NA | CASSELERSQPQHF | TGTGCCAGCAGTGAACTGGAGCGGAGTCAGCCCCAGCATTTT
NA | TRBJ1-2 | 12 | TRBV2 | NA | CASTYRAGGYTF | TGTGCCAGCACATACAGGGCCGGGGGCTACACCTTC
NA | TRBJ2-7 | 14 | TRBV30 | NA | CAWNRDTYSYEQYF | TGTGCCTGGAACCGGGACACCTACTCCTACGAGCAGTACTTC
TRBD1 | TRBJ1-5 | 16 | TRBV7-9 | few | CASSFSLDRGNQPQHF | TGTGCCAGCAGCTTCTCCCTGGACAGGGGCAATCAGCCCCAGCATTTT